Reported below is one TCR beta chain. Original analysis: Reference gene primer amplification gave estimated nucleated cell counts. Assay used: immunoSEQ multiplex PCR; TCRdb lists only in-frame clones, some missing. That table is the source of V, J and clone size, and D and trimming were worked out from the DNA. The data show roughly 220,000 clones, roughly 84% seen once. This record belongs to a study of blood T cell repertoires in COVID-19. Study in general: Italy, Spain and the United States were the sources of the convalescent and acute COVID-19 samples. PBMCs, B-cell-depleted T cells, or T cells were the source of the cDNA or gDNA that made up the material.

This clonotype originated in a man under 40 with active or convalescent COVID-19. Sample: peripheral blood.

CDR3 protein: CASSSDRGTEAFF. CDR3 nucleotide sequence: TGTGCCAGCAGTTCGGACAGGGGAACTGAAGCTTTCTTT. The V gene is TRBV6-2 or TRBV6-3, the J gene TRBJ1-1, with 9 bases identical to TRBD1. This CDR3 has 13 amino acids. V shed 4 bases, J shed 5 bases, and the junction held 2 bases outside the gene matches. Germline CDR1 MNHEY, CDR2 SVGEGT.